These T cell receptor beta chains were read from a single sample in a study of long-term antiretroviral therapy in people with HIV. Produced via immunoSEQ multiplex PCR; TCRdb's table is partial and in-frame only. The sample carries nearly 25,000 clones, roughly 88% recorded once. Sample: unsorted PBMCs, taken 3 years after starting antiretroviral therapy. These receptors were taken from a man in his forties or fifties with HIV. CDR3s include the opening cysteine and the closing phenylalanine or tryptophan. Each record gives: CDR3 DNA, CDR3 protein, V gene, D gene, clone size, J gene. The D gene is left open where the match is weak. Size values are once, few and many counts, or a class for expanded clones, and some rows have none.

CDR3nt: TGTGCCAGCAGCCTCGGGGGCGGATTATATTTT; CDR3aa: CASSLGGGLYF; v_gene: TRBV14; d_gene: NA; abundance: once; j_gene: TRBJ1-3
CDR3nt: TGTGCCAGCAGCCCACTCAGGAGCCAGAACACTGAAGCTTTCTTT; CDR3aa: CASSPLRSQNTEAFF; v_gene: TRBV7-8; d_gene: NA; abundance: NA; j_gene: TRBJ1-1
CDR3nt: TGTGCCAGCAGCGTGACCGGGGGGGCTGAGACCCAGTACTTC; CDR3aa: CASSVTGGAETQYF; v_gene: TRBV9; d_gene: TRBD2; abundance: NA; j_gene: TRBJ2-5
CDR3nt: TGTGCCAGCAGTTTTTGGAGGGGGGACACCGGGGAGCTGTTTTTT; CDR3aa: CASSFWRGDTGELFF; v_gene: TRBV28; d_gene: NA; abundance: NA; j_gene: TRBJ2-2
CDR3nt: TGTGCCACCTCCATGCAGGGAGGGAACATTCAGTACTTC; CDR3aa: CATSMQGGNIQYF; v_gene: TRBV19; d_gene: TRBD2; abundance: NA; j_gene: TRBJ2-4
CDR3nt: TGTGCCTGGAGCCAAAGGGGGCTCTCTGGAAACACCATATATTTT; CDR3aa: CAWSQRGLSGNTIYF; v_gene: TRBV30; d_gene: TRBD1; abundance: NA; j_gene: TRBJ1-3
CDR3nt: TGCGCCAGCAGCTTGGTAGGGACCGGCGAGCAGTACTTC; CDR3aa: CASSLVGTGEQYF; v_gene: TRBV5-1; d_gene: NA; abundance: NA; j_gene: TRBJ2-7
CDR3nt: TGCGCCAGCAGCTTCGGGACAGGGAGCTATGGCTACACCTTC; CDR3aa: CASSFGTGSYGYTF; v_gene: TRBV5-1; d_gene: TRBD1; abundance: NA; j_gene: TRBJ1-2
CDR3nt: TGTGCCAGTAGAGGAGGGAGCTCTGGGGCCAACGTCCTGACTTTC; CDR3aa: CASRGGSSGANVLTF; v_gene: TRBV19; d_gene: NA; abundance: once; j_gene: TRBJ2-6
CDR3nt: TGCGCCAGCAGCCAAGAAACAGGGATCAACTATGGCTACACCTTC; CDR3aa: CASSQETGINYGYTF; v_gene: TRBV4-1; d_gene: NA; abundance: NA; j_gene: TRBJ1-2
CDR3nt: TGCGCCAGCAGTCAATCCGGGACGGCCTATGGCTACACCTTC; CDR3aa: CASSQSGTAYGYTF; v_gene: TRBV23-1; d_gene: NA; abundance: NA; j_gene: TRBJ1-2
CDR3nt: TGTGCCAGTAGTATTTCCCAGAACACTGAAGCTTTCTTT; CDR3aa: CASSISQNTEAFF; v_gene: TRBV19; d_gene: NA; abundance: NA; j_gene: TRBJ1-1
CDR3nt: TGTGCCAGCAGCTCTCTAGAGCGATCTGGGGCCAACGTCCTGACTTTC; CDR3aa: CASSSLERSGANVLTF; v_gene: TRBV5-4; d_gene: NA; abundance: NA; j_gene: TRBJ2-6
CDR3nt: TGTGCCAGCAGCTTCCTTGGACTAGCCCAAGAGACCCAGTACTTC; CDR3aa: CASSFLGLAQETQYF; v_gene: TRBV5-5; d_gene: TRBD2; abundance: NA; j_gene: TRBJ2-5
CDR3nt: TGTGCCACCAGCCGAACTGTGGTGGTACCGGGAGTAGCTGAAGCTTTCTTT; CDR3aa: CATSRTVVVPGVAEAFF; v_gene: TRBV15; d_gene: NA; abundance: once; j_gene: TRBJ1-1
CDR3nt: TGTGCCTGGAGGGGGGGGAGTAGTACAGATGAGCAGTTCTTC; CDR3aa: CAWRGGSSTDEQFF; v_gene: TRBV30; d_gene: TRBD2; abundance: NA; j_gene: TRBJ2-1
CDR3nt: TGCGCCAGCAGCCAAGGCCCAGACCACGTTTTCTCCCAGCATTTT; CDR3aa: CASSQGPDHVFSQHF; v_gene: TRBV4-1; d_gene: NA; abundance: NA; j_gene: TRBJ1-5
CDR3nt: TGTGCCAGCTCACCACCTCCGACAGGTGCATATGGCTACACCTTC; CDR3aa: CASSPPPTGAYGYTF; v_gene: TRBV18; d_gene: NA; abundance: NA; j_gene: TRBJ1-2
CDR3nt: TGTGCCAGCAGTTACGGTGGGGAAGTTAATGAAAAACTGTTTTTT; CDR3aa: CASSYGGEVNEKLFF; v_gene: TRBV6-6; d_gene: NA; abundance: NA; j_gene: TRBJ1-4
CDR3nt: TGTGCCAGCTCACCGGAGGGGGCGCGGAACTATGGCTACACCTTC; CDR3aa: CASSPEGARNYGYTF; v_gene: TRBV18; d_gene: TRBD1; abundance: NA; j_gene: TRBJ1-2
CDR3nt: TGTGCCTGGAGTGCACTAGCGGGGGTTAGCACAGATACGCAGTATTTT; CDR3aa: CAWSALAGVSTDTQYF; v_gene: TRBV30; d_gene: TRBD2; abundance: NA; j_gene: TRBJ2-3
CDR3nt: TGTGCCAGCAGCTTACTAGCGAGGTACCTCCACGAGCAGTACTTC; CDR3aa: CASSLLARYLHEQYF; v_gene: TRBV11-2; d_gene: NA; abundance: NA; j_gene: TRBJ2-7
CDR3nt: TGCGCCAGCAGCAGGGTCCGACAACTCGACTCCTACGAGCAGTACTTC; CDR3aa: CASSRVRQLDSYEQYF; v_gene: TRBV5-1; d_gene: NA; abundance: NA; j_gene: TRBJ2-7
CDR3nt: TGTGCCAGTAGTATAGCCGGCAGGGGAATACTCTATGGCTACACCTTC; CDR3aa: CASSIAGRGILYGYTF; v_gene: TRBV19; d_gene: NA; abundance: NA; j_gene: TRBJ1-2
CDR3nt: TGTGCCAGCAGTGAGACCAGGGGCACCGGGGAGCTGTTTTTT; CDR3aa: CASSETRGTGELFF; v_gene: TRBV2; d_gene: NA; abundance: NA; j_gene: TRBJ2-2
CDR3nt: TGTGCCTGGAGTCCTACGTTGGAGACAGGGCTCATTAATGAAAAACTGTTTTTT; CDR3aa: CAWSPTLETGLINEKLFF; v_gene: TRBV30; d_gene: TRBD1; abundance: NA; j_gene: TRBJ1-4
CDR3nt: TGTGCCAGCAGTTACGACCAGGGGGCTTCCTACGAGCAGTACTTC; CDR3aa: CASSYDQGASYEQYF; v_gene: TRBV27; d_gene: TRBD1; abundance: NA; j_gene: TRBJ2-7
CDR3nt: TGTGCCAGCAGCCCCCTGGGGGCTAGCGGGGCGGAGACCCAGTACTTC; CDR3aa: CASSPLGASGAETQYF; v_gene: TRBV11-2; d_gene: TRBD2; abundance: NA; j_gene: TRBJ2-5
CDR3nt: TGCGCCAGCAGTGAGTCGGTGGTGAACACTGAAGCTTTCTTT; CDR3aa: CASSESVVNTEAFF; v_gene: TRBV10-2; d_gene: NA; abundance: NA; j_gene: TRBJ1-1
CDR3nt: TGCGCCAGCAACGGGGATCTCAATCAGCCCCAGCATTTT; CDR3aa: CASNGDLNQPQHF; v_gene: TRBV10-2; d_gene: NA; abundance: NA; j_gene: TRBJ1-5
CDR3nt: TGCGCCAGCAGCTTGATAGTGGGTGGCACAGATACGCAGTATTTT; CDR3aa: CASSLIVGGTDTQYF; v_gene: TRBV5-1; d_gene: NA; abundance: NA; j_gene: TRBJ2-3
CDR3nt: TGTGCCAGCGCCGGACAGGCCGTGGGGGAGCAGTACTTC; CDR3aa: CASAGQAVGEQYF; v_gene: TRBV2; d_gene: TRBD1; abundance: few; j_gene: TRBJ2-7
CDR3nt: TGCGCCAGCAGCCAGGGACAGGCCAGCTCCTATAATTCACCCCTCCACTTT; CDR3aa: CASSQGQASSYNSPLHF; v_gene: TRBV5-1; d_gene: TRBD1; abundance: few; j_gene: TRBJ1-6
CDR3nt: TGTGCCAGCAGTTTAATTACAGGGGGCAGAGATGAGCAGTTCTTC; CDR3aa: CASSLITGGRDEQFF; v_gene: TRBV28; d_gene: TRBD1; abundance: once; j_gene: TRBJ2-1
CDR3nt: TGTGCCAGCTCACCACCGGCGGGGGTCTCTGGAAACACCATATATTTT; CDR3aa: CASSPPAGVSGNTIYF; v_gene: TRBV18; d_gene: NA; abundance: NA; j_gene: TRBJ1-3
CDR3nt: TGTGCCAGCAGCTACAGGGAAGCTAACTATGGCTACACCTTC; CDR3aa: CASSYREANYGYTF; v_gene: TRBV7-9; d_gene: NA; abundance: once; j_gene: TRBJ1-2
CDR3nt: TGTGCCAGTGGGGCCCCGGGACTAGCTGAACCAAACACAGATACGCAGTATTTT; CDR3aa: CASGAPGLAEPNTDTQYF; v_gene: TRBV2; d_gene: TRBD2; abundance: NA; j_gene: TRBJ2-3
CDR3nt: TGTGCCAGCAGTTACGATTTTAACTATGGCTACACCTTC; CDR3aa: CASSYDFNYGYTF; v_gene: TRBV6-6; d_gene: NA; abundance: NA; j_gene: TRBJ1-2
CDR3nt: TGTGCCAGCAGCCCCCGGGACTATGGCACAGATACGCAGTATTTT; CDR3aa: CASSPRDYGTDTQYF; v_gene: TRBV7-6; d_gene: TRBD2; abundance: NA; j_gene: TRBJ2-3
CDR3nt: TGCGCCAGCAGCCTCTCGGACGAGCAGTACTTC; CDR3aa: CASSLSDEQYF; v_gene: TRBV5-1; d_gene: NA; abundance: once; j_gene: TRBJ2-7
CDR3nt: TGTGCTAGTGGTTTTGGGGTCGGGGGCGGTGACACTGAAGCTTTCTTT; CDR3aa: CASGFGVGGGDTEAFF; v_gene: TRBV12-5; d_gene: NA; abundance: NA; j_gene: TRBJ1-1
CDR3nt: TGTGCCAGCTCACCAGGTTGGAACACTGAAGCTTTCTTT; CDR3aa: CASSPGWNTEAFF; v_gene: TRBV18; d_gene: NA; abundance: once; j_gene: TRBJ1-1
CDR3nt: TGCGCCAGCAGTGAAGGCGGGAGTCGTAATGAGCAGTTCTTC; CDR3aa: CASSEGGSRNEQFF; v_gene: TRBV10-1; d_gene: TRBD2; abundance: NA; j_gene: TRBJ2-1
CDR3nt: TGTGCCAGCAGTTACTGGGACAGGGGGCTGTCCGGGGAGCTGTTTTTT; CDR3aa: CASSYWDRGLSGELFF; v_gene: TRBV28; d_gene: TRBD1; abundance: NA; j_gene: TRBJ2-2
CDR3nt: TGTGCCTGGAGTGTCGGGGGGAATCAGCCCCAGCATTTT; CDR3aa: CAWSVGGNQPQHF; v_gene: TRBV30; d_gene: NA; abundance: NA; j_gene: TRBJ1-5
CDR3nt: TGTGCCACCAGCAGGGGGGAGGCCTATGGCTACACCTTC; CDR3aa: CATSRGEAYGYTF; v_gene: TRBV15; d_gene: NA; abundance: NA; j_gene: TRBJ1-2
CDR3nt: TGTGCCAGCAGTCCCTACCTCCCACAAGAGACCCAGTACTTC; CDR3aa: CASSPYLPQETQYF; v_gene: TRBV27; d_gene: NA; abundance: NA; j_gene: TRBJ2-5
CDR3nt: TGTGCCAGTAGCCTTGATCCCGATAGAAAGGAAAAACTGTTTTTT; CDR3aa: CASSLDPDRKEKLFF; v_gene: TRBV19; d_gene: NA; abundance: NA; j_gene: TRBJ1-4
CDR3nt: TGCGCCAGCAGCGAGGGGGGGACTGAAGCTTTCTTT; CDR3aa: CASSEGGTEAFF; v_gene: TRBV5-1; d_gene: NA; abundance: NA; j_gene: TRBJ1-1